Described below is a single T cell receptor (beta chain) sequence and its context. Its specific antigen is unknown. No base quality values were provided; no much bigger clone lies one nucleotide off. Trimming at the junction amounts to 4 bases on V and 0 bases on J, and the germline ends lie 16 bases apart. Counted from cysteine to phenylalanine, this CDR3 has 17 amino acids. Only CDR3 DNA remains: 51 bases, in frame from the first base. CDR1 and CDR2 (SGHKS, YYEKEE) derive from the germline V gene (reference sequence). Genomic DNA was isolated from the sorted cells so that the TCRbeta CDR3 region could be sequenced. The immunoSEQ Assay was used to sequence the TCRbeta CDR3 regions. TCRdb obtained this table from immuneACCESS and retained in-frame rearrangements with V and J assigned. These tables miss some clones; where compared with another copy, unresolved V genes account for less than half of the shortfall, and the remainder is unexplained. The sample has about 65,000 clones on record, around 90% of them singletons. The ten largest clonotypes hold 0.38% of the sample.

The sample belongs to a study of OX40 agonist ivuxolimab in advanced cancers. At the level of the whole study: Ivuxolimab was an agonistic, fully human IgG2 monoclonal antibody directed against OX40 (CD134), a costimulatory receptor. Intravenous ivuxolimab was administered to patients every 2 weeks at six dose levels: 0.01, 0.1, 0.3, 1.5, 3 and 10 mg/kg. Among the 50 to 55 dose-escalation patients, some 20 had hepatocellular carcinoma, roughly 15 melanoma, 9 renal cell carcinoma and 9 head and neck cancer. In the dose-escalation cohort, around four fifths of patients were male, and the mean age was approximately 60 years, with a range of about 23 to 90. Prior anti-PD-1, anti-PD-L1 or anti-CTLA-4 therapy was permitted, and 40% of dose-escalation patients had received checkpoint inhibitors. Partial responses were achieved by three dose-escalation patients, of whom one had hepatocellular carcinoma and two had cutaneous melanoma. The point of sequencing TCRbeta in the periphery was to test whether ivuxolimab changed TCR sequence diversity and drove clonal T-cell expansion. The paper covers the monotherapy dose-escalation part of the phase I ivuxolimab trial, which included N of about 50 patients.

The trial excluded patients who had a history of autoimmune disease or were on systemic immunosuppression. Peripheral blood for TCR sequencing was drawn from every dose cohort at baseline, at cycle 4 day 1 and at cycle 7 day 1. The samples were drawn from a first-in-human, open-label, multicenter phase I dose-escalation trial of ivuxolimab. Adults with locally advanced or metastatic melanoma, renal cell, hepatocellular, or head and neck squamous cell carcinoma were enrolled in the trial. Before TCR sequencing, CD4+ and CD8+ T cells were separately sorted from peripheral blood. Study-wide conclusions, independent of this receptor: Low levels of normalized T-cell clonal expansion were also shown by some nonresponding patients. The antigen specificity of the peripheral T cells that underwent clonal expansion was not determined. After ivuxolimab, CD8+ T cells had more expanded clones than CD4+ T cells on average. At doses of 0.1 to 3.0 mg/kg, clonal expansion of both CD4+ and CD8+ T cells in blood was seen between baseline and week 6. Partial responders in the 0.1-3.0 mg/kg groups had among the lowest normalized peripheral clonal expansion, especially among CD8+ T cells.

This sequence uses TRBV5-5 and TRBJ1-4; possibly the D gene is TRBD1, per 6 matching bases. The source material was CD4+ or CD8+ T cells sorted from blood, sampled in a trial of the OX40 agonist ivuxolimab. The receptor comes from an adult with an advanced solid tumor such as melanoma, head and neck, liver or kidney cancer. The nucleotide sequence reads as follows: TGTGCCAGCAGCGAGGACAGAGGACTCGCAACTAATGAAAAACTGTTTTTT. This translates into CASSEDRGLATNEKLFF.